The next 22 T cell receptor beta chains were all read from a single sample in a study of spatial heterogeneity in lung cancer (dated by TCRdb to about 2019). Libraries were made using 5' RACE. TCRdb lists the instrument as NextSeq 500. The raw public reads went through TCRdb reprocessing: fastp at Q25, MiXCR clone calling, in-frame beta chains kept. Merged by CDR3 protein, the rows form single entries marked with the most common genes and DNA. Recorded for this sample are about 2,800 distinct CDR3 sequences; around 7% of them occurred a single time. The biggest ten clones account for roughly 17% of the sample. This specimen's time point label, interpreted: sample taken at primary tumor resection. The starting material was normal lung tissue next to the tumor, obtained at surgery. These TCRs come from a male donor with early-stage non-small cell lung cancer.

This clonotype is medium-sized. V and J are TRBV28 and TRBJ2-4; D possibly uses TRBD1 or TRBD2 (5 bases each). Germline CDR1 and CDR2: MDHEN and SYDVKM. The CDR3 is 14 amino acids. V dropped 3 bases and J dropped 0 bases, with 6 bases sitting between them. Written as DNA, the CDR3 is TGTGCCAGCAGTTTGGGGGAAGCCAAAAACATTCAGTACTTC. This encodes CASSLGEAKNIQYF. The complete variable domain, with remaining parts taken from reference TRBV28 and TRBJ2-4, reads DVKVTQSSRYLVKRTGEKVFLECVQDMDHENMFWYRQDPGLGLRLIYFSYDVKMKEKGDIPEGYSVSREKKERFSLILESASTNQTSMYLCASSLGEAKNIQYFGAGTRLSVL.

This clonotype was counted many times. This sequence joins TRBV4-3 and TRBJ2-1; 8 nucleotides align to TRBD1. This CDR3 comprises 17 residues. Germline V gene data show CDR1 as LGHNA and CDR2 as YSLEER. The junction had 12 bases not matched to a gene; V was cut back by 4 bases and J by 4 bases. In DNA form, the CDR3 reads TGCGCCAGCAGCCCGTCGCCCCAGGGGGCCTTATACAATGAGCAGTTCTTC. This gives the protein CASSPSPQGALYNEQFF.

In its sample, this clonotype was seen many times. The CDR3 region is CSAPGQDLNTEAFF. CDR3 bases: TGCAGTGCCCCCGGACAGGATTTGAACACTGAAGCTTTCTTT. The gene calls are TRBV20-1 and TRBJ1-1; 7 nucleotides match TRBD1. J was trimmed by 0 bases and V by 6 bases; bases with no gene match: 7. CDR3 length equals 14 residues. Germline V gene data show CDR1 as DFQATT and CDR2 as SNEGSKA (reference sequence).

This clonotype was observed many times. A clone one base away is much larger, so this may be a read error. The chain links TRBV6-1 to TRBJ2-7, with a tentative D call TRBD1 (6 bases). Trimming removed 10 bases from V and 0 bases from J, with 16 bases in between. CDR3 length: 14 amino acids. Germline assignment: CDR1 MNHNS and CDR2 SASEGT. Written as DNA, the CDR3 is TGTGCCATTAGACAGGACCCTACCTCCTACGAGCAGTACTTC. It encodes CAIRQDPTSYEQYF.

Sample share makes this clonotype medium-sized. The chain carries TRBV12-3 or TRBV12-4 and TRBJ2-5; D unresolved. The CDR3 totals 11 residues. V was pared by 5 bases and J by 5 bases, with 6 bases between. The chain's CDR3 is CASSKGETQYF. The CDR3, as DNA: TGTGCCAGCAGTAAAGGGGAGACCCAGTACTTC.

The J gene is TRBJ2-1, the V gene TRBV7-3, with D tentatively TRBD2 (6 bases). Germline V gene data show CDR1 as SGHTA and CDR2 as FQGTGA. This CDR3 region has 18 residues. Trimming pared 2 bases from V and 4 bases from J, leaving 21 bases between. CDR3: CASSLRASAFTDYNEQFF. CDR3 coding DNA: TGTGCCAGCAGCTTACGTGCTAGCGCCTTTACTGATTACAATGAGCAGTTCTTC.

By share of the sample, this clonotype is large. The gene calls are TRBV11-2 and TRBJ2-1, with D perhaps given as TRBD1 or TRBD2 (5 bases each). The CDR3 is 14 residues long. Germline lookup yields CDR1 SGHAT and CDR2 FQNNGV. The germline V and J ends were trimmed by 5 bases and 9 bases, with 17 bases remaining between them. CDR3 coding DNA: TGTGCCAGCAGCCCACGGACGAGGGGAGTTGAGCAGTTCTTC. It codes for CASSPRTRGVEQFF.

This clonotype came up a few times. The rearrangement joins TRBV12-3 or TRBV12-4 to TRBJ1-2; 7 bases are shared with TRBD1. CDR3 length: 13 amino acids. Trimming removed 6 bases from V and 4 bases from J; junction bases left unmatched: 5. The CDR3 sequence: CASSHGTAYGYTF. The CDR3 coding sequence is TGTGCCAGCAGCCACGGGACAGCCTATGGCTACACCTTC.

This clonotype is labeled medium-sized. The rearrangement joins TRBV7-9 to TRBJ1-2, with 9 bases matching TRBD1. The CDR3 covers 14 residues. From germline, CDR1 is SEHNR and CDR2 FQNEAQ (reference sequence). V was pared by 4 bases and J by 3 bases, with 3 bases of the junction left unmatched. CDR3 in DNA: TGTGCCAGCAGCTCCGGGACAGGGCACTATGGCTACACCTTC. This sequence encodes CASSSGTGHYGYTF.

This clonotype was seen at least ten times. The chain uses TRBV30 and TRBJ1-1; D perhaps matches TRBD1 (6 bases). Germline-derived CDR1 and CDR2 are GTSNPN and SVGIG (reference sequence). This CDR3 contains 14 residues. V lost 2 bases, J lost 3 bases, and 13 bases lay in between. The chain's CDR3 is CAWSTGHRDTEAFF. CDR3 in DNA: TGTGCCTGGAGTACGGGACACCGGGACACTGAAGCTTTCTTT.

Relative to its sample, this clonotype is medium-sized. This chain uses TRBV12-3 or TRBV12-4 with TRBJ2-2; 9 bases are a match to TRBD1. The V gene end was trimmed by 6 bases and the J gene end by 7 bases; junction bases not matched to a gene: 9. The length of the CDR3 is 15 residues. The CDR3 here is CASSRPGQGHGELFF. The DNA of the CDR3 is TGTGCCAGCAGCCGTCCGGGACAGGGTCACGGGGAGCTGTTTTTT.

Within the sample, this clonotype is medium-sized. The chain recombines TRBV7-2 with TRBJ2-2; perhaps TRBD1 as D (5 bases). Between the trimmed V and J ends, which lost 1 base and 3 bases, there was a span of 6 bases. In germline, CDR1 is SGHTA, CDR2 FQGNSA. The CDR3 has 14 amino acids. The CDR3 nucleotides are TGTGCCAGCAGCTTAGGCAGGGACACCGGGGAGCTGTTTTTT. Protein: CASSLGRDTGELFF.

V is TRBV7-2 and J is TRBJ1-5; D not resolved. The germline V and J ends were trimmed by 5 bases and 4 bases, with 9 bases remaining between them. CDR1 SGHTA and CDR2 FQGNSA come from the germline V gene. The length of the CDR3 is 13 residues. The CDR3 sequence is CASSRAPNQPQHF. The CDR3 nucleotides are TGTGCCAGCAGCAGGGCCCCAAATCAGCCCCAGCATTTT.

Relative to its sample, this clonotype is medium-sized (0.01 to 0.1%). This chain uses TRBV30 with TRBJ2-1, with a weak D call TRBD2 (6 bases). The V and J ends lost 0 bases and 4 bases respectively, with 13 bases between them. From germline, CDR1 is GTSNPN and CDR2 SVGIG (reference sequence). The CDR3 length is 15 residues. The CDR3 is CAWSVLGLEYNEQFF. In DNA, the CDR3 is TGTGCCTGGAGTGTCTTGGGACTGGAGTACAATGAGCAGTTCTTC. The entire variable domain, with the rest obtained from reference TRBV30 and TRBJ2-1, is as follows: SQTIHQWPATLVQPVGSPLSLECTVEGTSNPNLYWYRQAAGRGLQLLFYSVGIGQISSEVPQNLSASRPQDRQFILSSKKLLLSDSGFYLCAWSVLGLEYNEQFFGPGTRLTVL.

In this sample, this clonotype turned up many times. This chain links TRBV5-1 with TRBJ1-4; D is undetermined. Trimming stripped 4 bases from V and 6 bases from J, with 13 bases between. Germline loops: CDR1 SGHRS, CDR2 YFSETQ. The CDR3 sequence is 14 residues long. CDR3 in DNA: TGCGCCAGCAGCGTGGGCGGCGGCGATGAAAAACTGTTTTTT. It translates to CASSVGGGDEKLFF. Full variable domain (rest looked up from reference TRBV5-1 and TRBJ1-4): KAGVTQTPRYLIKTRGQQVTLSCSPISGHRSVSWYQQTPGQGLQFLFEYFSETQRNKGNFPGRFSGRQFSNSRSEMNVSTLELGDSALYLCASSVGGGDEKLFFGSGTQLSVL.

This clonotype is judged medium-sized. This chain links TRBV5-1 with TRBJ2-7, with D maybe TRBD1 (6 bases). This CDR3 comprises 15 residues. The germline V gene encodes CDR1 SGHRS and CDR2 YFSETQ. The V gene lost 7 bases and the J gene lost 0 bases, with 17 bases spanning the gap. The CDR3 is CASLPDSSSSYEQYF. CDR3 bases: TGCGCCAGCCTTCCGGACAGTTCCAGCTCCTACGAGCAGTACTTC.

This clonotype is judged medium-sized. The gene calls are TRBV7-2 and TRBJ2-7; a possible D gene is TRBD2 (5 bases). The length of the CDR3 is 14 residues. V shed 1 base and J shed 4 bases, with 11 bases lying between them. The germline V gene encodes CDR1 SGHTA and CDR2 FQGNSA. CDR3 nucleotides: TGTGCCAGCAGCTTAGGGACCGGGAAATACGAGCAGTACTTC. It codes for CASSLGTGKYEQYF.

This clonotype is medium-sized in the sample. The gene calls are TRBV19 and TRBJ1-5; D unclear. Germline V gene data show CDR1 as LNHDA and CDR2 as SQIVND (reference sequence). Trimming stripped 5 bases from V and 4 bases from J, with 21 bases between. The CDR3 spans 17 residues. The CDR3 is CASSPPHTGRMNQPQHF. DNA of the CDR3: TGTGCCAGTAGTCCCCCCCACACGGGCAGGATGAATCAGCCCCAGCATTTT.

Judged by abundance, this clonotype is medium-sized (0.01 to 0.1%). V gene TRBV27 combines with J gene TRBJ2-3; TRBD2 is a possible D gene (5 bases). There are 17 residues in the CDR3. The V gene's germline CDR1 is MNHEY and CDR2 SMNVEV (reference sequence). Trimming stripped 3 bases from V and 2 bases from J, with 18 bases between. The CDR3, as DNA: TGTGCCAGCAGTTTCTCCCGTAAAAGGACTGACACAGATACGCAGTATTTT. Translated, it gives CASSFSRKRTDTDTQYF.

Judged by abundance, this clonotype is medium-sized (0.01 to 0.1%). This rearrangement joins TRBV20-1 to TRBJ2-1, with TRBD2 identical over 11 bases. Trimming at V came to 6 bases and at J to 5 bases, leaving 6 bases not matched to a gene. Germline lookup yields CDR1 DFQATT and CDR2 SNEGSKA (reference sequence). The CDR3 is made up of 14 amino acids. CDR3 bases: TGCAGTGCCCCTGGACTAGCGGGTGACAATGAGCAGTTCTTC. The encoded protein is CSAPGLAGDNEQFF.

In this sample, this clonotype turned up a few times. This chain connects TRBV24-1 to TRBJ2-3; D is possibly TRBD1 or TRBD2 (5 bases each). Germline V gene sequence: CDR1 KGHDR, CDR2 SFDVKD. The V end lost 2 bases, the J end lost 2 bases, and 7 bases lay between the germline ends. The CDR3 sequence is 14 residues long. The CDR3 reads CATSDSGTTDTQYF. CDR3 DNA: TGTGCCACCAGTGATTCAGGGACCACAGATACGCAGTATTTT.

The chain uses TRBV7-2 and TRBJ2-5; D perhaps matches TRBD1 (6 bases). Deletions cut 3 bases from V and 4 bases from J, with 12 bases between. CDR1 and CDR2 from the germline V gene are SGHTA and FQGNSA. CDR3 length equals 14 residues. The CDR3 region is CASSFAGAGETQYF. The CDR3 region has the DNA TGTGCCAGCAGCTTTGCAGGGGCCGGAGAGACCCAGTACTTC.